Below are 32 T cell receptor beta chains sequenced from a single sample in a study of immune evolution from preneoplasia to lung adenocarcinoma. TCRdb's table, derived via immunoSEQ multiplex PCR, lists solely in-frame clones and lacks some. This sample has approximately 6,000 clones, with 70% to 80% found just once. The sequencing sample was made of FFPE lung adenocarcinoma in situ tissue. Every receptor here comes from an older donor with lung adenocarcinoma.

Points on this clone: At one end, the junction sequence differs from germline, possibly due to a read error. V and J are TRBV28 and TRBJ1-2, with D unresolved. CDR1 MDHEN and CDR2 SYDVKM come from the germline V gene. The CDR3 is 12 residues long. The CDR3 is CASRQAEDGHTF. The DNA for the CDR3 is TGTGCCAGCAGGCAGGCAGAGGATGGCCACACCTTC.

The chain links TRBV6-5 to TRBJ1-2; possible D gene TRBD1, 6 bases. CDR1 is MNHEY, CDR2 SVGAGI, per germline. Trimming took 0 bases from V and 8 from J, leaving 16 bases between them. The CDR3 is 15 residues long. The CDR3 DNA follows: TGTGCCAGCAGTTACTCGGGGGGGCTCGGGGACGGCTACACCTTC. It encodes CASSYSGGLGDGYTF.

The chain uses TRBV27 and TRBJ2-7, with D hard to call. Germline loops: CDR1 MNHEY, CDR2 SMNVEV (reference sequence). V was shortened by 0 bases and J by 5 bases, with 11 bases between the two germline ends. This CDR3 is built from 14 residues. The CDR3, as DNA: TGTGCCAGCAGTTTATCCCCAGACGGCCACGAGCAGTACTTC. Its protein product is CASSLSPDGHEQYF.

By its share, this clone is large. The V gene is TRBV10-1, the J gene TRBJ1-2; 8 nucleotides align to TRBD1. Losses at the gene ends were 7 bases for V and 2 bases for J; bases not matched to a gene: 6. There are 14 residues in the CDR3. CDR1 is WNHNN and CDR2 is SYGVQD in the germline V gene (reference sequence). CDR3 in amino acids: CASNIWTGNYGYTF. CDR3 DNA sequence: TGCGCCAGCAACATCTGGACAGGGAACTATGGCTACACCTTC.

The sample holds a few counts of this clone. The chain recombines TRBV4-1 with TRBJ1-6; D call uncertain. The CDR3 covers 16 residues. Germline lookup yields CDR1 MGHRA and CDR2 YSYEKL. V dropped 2 bases and J dropped 11 bases, with 19 bases sitting between them. The CDR3 loop reads CASSQSTEDRVAPLHF. As DNA, the CDR3 is TGCGCCAGCAGCCAATCCACGGAAGATAGGGTGGCACCCCTCCACTTT.

This clone was detected a few times. The chain has TRBV9 and TRBJ2-7; 7 positions agree with TRBD2. V was pared by 2 bases and J by 4 bases, with 12 bases of the junction left unmatched. There are 16 residues in the CDR3. Looked up from germline, CDR1 is SGDLS and CDR2 is YYNGEE. CDR3 protein: CASSVGTSALSYEQYF. The CDR3 nucleotides are TGTGCCAGCAGCGTTGGTACTAGCGCCCTTTCTTACGAGCAGTACTTC.

The CDR3 nucleotides read TGTGCCAGCAGCGCTCCCACCCAGGACTATGGCTACACCTTC. This codes for CASSAPTQDYGYTF. V is TRBV7-9 and J is TRBJ1-2; D not resolved. CDR1 SEHNR and CDR2 FQNEAQ come from the germline V gene (reference sequence). The CDR3 loop spans 14 amino acids. V shed 5 bases and J shed 3 bases, with 13 bases lying between them.

The V and J genes are TRBV7-9 and TRBJ1-2, with TRBD1 identical over 7 bases. In germline, CDR1 is SEHNR, CDR2 FQNEAQ (reference sequence). This CDR3 is built from 14 residues. V shed 3 bases, J shed 8 bases, and the junction held 9 bases outside the gene matches. CDR3 DNA: TGTGCCAGCAGCTTCCCCGGGACAGCCGACGGCTACACCTTC. Translated, it gives CASSFPGTADGYTF. The variable domain in full, with the rest retrieved from reference TRBV7-9 and TRBJ1-2, is DTGVSQNPRHKITKRGQNVTFRCDPISEHNRLYWYRQTLGQGPEFLTYFQNEAQLEKSRLLSDRFSAERPKGSFSTLEIQRTEQGDSAMYLCASSFPGTADGYTFGSGTRLTVV.

This clone has a handful of counts. The rearrangement links TRBV19 to TRBJ2-1, with 9 bases identical to TRBD2. This CDR3 has 18 amino acids. Germline CDR1 LNHDA, CDR2 SQIVND (reference sequence). Trimming took 10 bases from V and 0 from J; bases not matched to a gene: 16. DNA of the CDR3: TGTGCCACCGCCGGGGCTTTCCTTAGCGGGAGCTCCTACAATGAGCAGTTCTTC. It encodes CATAGAFLSGSSYNEQFF.

CDR3 in DNA: TGTGCCAGCAGTCAACACATTAAACCCCACGAGCAGTACTTC. As protein: CASSQHIKPHEQYF. The V gene is TRBV27, the J gene TRBJ2-7; D uncertain. Germline CDR1 is MNHEY and CDR2 is SMNVEV (reference sequence). This CDR3 has 14 amino acids. Trimming pared 5 bases from V and 5 bases from J, leaving 16 bases between.

The chain is built from TRBV19 and TRBJ2-2; D possibly uses TRBD1 or TRBD2 (5 bases each). Germline CDR1 and CDR2: LNHDA and SQIVND (reference sequence). The length of the CDR3 is 15 residues. V was cut by 8 bases and J by 3 bases, with 16 bases left in between. CDR3 nucleotides: TGTGCCAGTGAACGGTCCGGGACCGACACCGGGGAGCTGTTTTTT. The encoded protein is CASERSGTDTGELFF.

The rearrangement uses TRBV30 and TRBJ1-1; maybe TRBD1 (5 bases). Per the germline V gene, CDR1 is GTSNPN and CDR2 is SVGIG (reference sequence). The CDR3 sequence is 13 residues long. Trimming shortened V by 7 bases and J by 1 base, and 13 bases separated the two germline ends. The CDR3 loop is CASGLRGNTEAFF. CDR3 sequence (DNA): TGTGCCTCGGGGTTGAGGGGGAACACTGAAGCTTTCTTT.

This rearrangement joins TRBV20-1 to TRBJ2-7; D remains ambiguous. Trimming cost V 3 bases and J 6 bases, with 9 bases left between them. Germline CDR1 DFQATT, CDR2 SNEGSKA (reference sequence). The CDR3 totals 11 residues. The DNA for the CDR3 is TGCAGTGCTAGTTATCGCTCCGAGCAGTACTTC. Protein: CSASYRSEQYF.

This chain links TRBV5-1 with TRBJ2-7, with 11 bases lining up with TRBD1. The CDR3 runs 16 residues. Germline values: CDR1 SGHRS, CDR2 YFSETQ. V lost 4 bases, J lost 11 bases, and 17 bases stayed unmatched. CDR3 DNA: TGCGCCAGCAGCCCGTCGATCCGGGACAGGGGGGATGAAAAGTACTTC. It translates to CASSPSIRDRGDEKYF.

The chain employs TRBV30 and TRBJ2-3; 9 bases fit TRBD1. Trimming cost V 3 bases and J 2 bases; bases outside gene matches: 6. Germline values: CDR1 GTSNPN, CDR2 SVGIG (reference sequence). This CDR3 contains 15 residues. In DNA form, the CDR3 reads TGTGCCTGGAGAACGGGACAGGGCTTCACAGATACGCAGTATTTT. This encodes CAWRTGQGFTDTQYF.

This clone was picked up a small number of times. V is TRBV4-1 and J is TRBJ2-6; TRBD2 might be the D (5 bases). Germline CDR1 is MGHRA and CDR2 is YSYEKL. The CDR3 covers 18 residues. Trimming shortened V by 5 bases and J by 0 bases, and 17 bases separated the two germline ends. The CDR3 DNA reads as TGCGCCAGCAGCACCGGGTGGTGGGAGAGCTCTGGGGCCAACGTCCTGACTTTC. Its protein is CASSTGWWESSGANVLTF.

This chain uses TRBV4-1 with TRBJ2-3, with no clear D. V lost 0 bases, J lost 2 bases, and 9 bases lay in between. Germline CDR1 reads MGHRA; CDR2 reads YSYEKL. The CDR3 is 15 amino acids. The CDR3 bases are TGCGCCAGCAGCCAAGACCCCAGGAACACAGATACGCAGTATTTT. This sequence encodes CASSQDPRNTDTQYF.

The V gene is TRBV18, the J gene TRBJ1-3; D possibly corresponds to TRBD1 (5 bases). The CDR3 runs to 15 residues. V dropped 2 bases and J dropped 4 bases, with 12 bases sitting between them. Germline V lookup: CDR1 KGHSH, CDR2 LQKENI. CDR3 loop: CASSPSMGEGNTIYF. For the CDR3, the DNA is TGTGCCAGCTCACCAAGTATGGGGGAAGGAAACACCATATATTTT. Full variable domain (missing parts from reference TRBV18 and TRBJ1-3): NAGVMQNPRHLVRRRGQEARLRCSPMKGHSHVYWYRQLPEEGLKFMVYLQKENIIDESGMPKERFSAEFPKEGPSILRIQQVVRGDSAAYFCASSPSMGEGNTIYFGEGSWLTVV.

The chain joins TRBV11-3 to TRBJ2-1; 10 nucleotides agree with TRBD2. CDR3 length equals 16 residues. Germline CDR1 SGHNT, CDR2 YENEEA. The ends lost 2 bases at V and 8 bases at J; junction bases unmatched: 9. CDR3 protein: CASSLMGLALGDEQFF. In DNA, the CDR3 is TGTGCCAGCAGCTTAATGGGACTAGCGCTTGGGGATGAGCAGTTCTTC.

The chain combines TRBV5-6 with TRBJ2-5; 13 bases are shared with TRBD2. The CDR3 sequence is 13 residues long. J lost 7 bases, V lost 7 bases, and 4 bases had no gene match. Germline values: CDR1 SGHDT, CDR2 YYEEEE. This CDR3 reads CASGLAGVATQYF. The CDR3, as DNA: TGTGCCAGCGGACTAGCGGGGGTGGCGACCCAGTACTTC.

The rearrangement joins TRBV9 to TRBJ1-4, with D possibly matching TRBD1 (5 bases). The germline gives CDR1 SGDLS, CDR2 YYNGEE. The CDR3 has 15 amino acids. The germline V and J ends were trimmed by 4 bases and 8 bases, with 18 bases remaining between them. The CDR3 DNA is TGTGCCAGCAGCACCCACCCGGGACGCTCCGAAAAACTGTTTTTT. Translating it yields CASSTHPGRSEKLFF.

V gene TRBV7-9 combines with J gene TRBJ2-7, with D perhaps being TRBD1 or TRBD2 (5 bases each). This CDR3 comprises 14 residues. Trimming took 7 bases from V and 7 from J, leaving 20 bases between them. Germline V gene lookup returns CDR1 SEHNR and CDR2 FQNEAQ (reference sequence). CDR3 DNA sequence: TGTGCCAGCACCCACGGGACCGAAATACGAGAGCAGTACTTC. This encodes CASTHGTEIREQYF.

This clone was counted between two and nine times. The chain uses TRBV5-4 and TRBJ2-7; D unresolved. Germline CDR1 SGHNT, CDR2 YYREEE (reference sequence). The V end lost 2 bases, the J end lost 6 bases, and 9 bases lay between the germline ends. The CDR3 runs 12 residues. CDR3 nucleotides: TGTGCCAGCAGCTTTACTGCTTCCGAGCAGTACTTC. It codes for CASSFTASEQYF.

There are a few counts of this clone. The chain recombines TRBV29-1 with TRBJ1-2; TRBD1 matches 8 bases. CDR1 is SQVTM and CDR2 is ANQGSEA in the germline V gene. The CDR3 length is 13 residues. V dropped 4 bases and J dropped 2; count of bases not matched to a gene: 3. The CDR3, as DNA: TGCAGCGTTGGGACAGGGATGAACTATGGCTACACCTTC. Its translation: CSVGTGMNYGYTF.

The chain couples TRBV2 to TRBJ1-1; D gene uncertain. V lost 6 bases, J lost 9 bases, and 11 bases lay in between. Germline CDR1 reads SNHLY; CDR2 reads FYNNEI. The CDR3 sequence is 11 residues long. CDR3 loop: CASRGFEQAFF. DNA for the CDR3: TGTGCCAGCAGGGGTTTCGAACAAGCTTTCTTT.

The chain uses TRBV6-1 and TRBJ2-7; unclear D gene. Trimming took 8 bases from V and 0 from J, leaving 8 bases between them. The CDR3 has 12 residues. Germline values: CDR1 MNHNS, CDR2 SASEGT. This CDR3 is CASRSSSYEQYF. The CDR3 DNA is TGTGCCAGCCGAAGCAGCTCCTACGAGCAGTACTTC.

In nucleotides, the CDR3 is TGTGCCAGCAGCTTGACACTAGCGGGAAGCACAGATACGCAGTATTTT. Encoded protein: CASSLTLAGSTDTQYF. The rearrangement joins TRBV5-6 to TRBJ2-3; 10 bases are shared with TRBD2. The CDR3 runs 16 residues. J gave up 0 bases and V 1 base, and 2 bases lay outside the gene matches. Looked up from germline, CDR1 is SGHDT and CDR2 is YYEEEE.

This sequence joins TRBV7-6 and TRBJ2-1; D gene uncertain. V was trimmed by 2 bases and J by 9 bases, leaving 8 bases between them. The CDR3 is 12 amino acids. Germline loops: CDR1 SGHVS, CDR2 FNYEAQ. CDR3 in DNA: TGTGCCAGCAGCTTATGGGGAACTGAGCAGTTCTTC. Amino acids: CASSLWGTEQFF.

This clone was observed a handful of times. V usage is TRBV7-8 and J usage is TRBJ1-5, with D hard to call. Trimming cost V 5 bases and J 6 bases, with 8 bases left between them. CDR3 size: 12 residues. Looked up from germline, CDR1 is SGHVS and CDR2 is FQNEAQ. CDR3 residues: CASSPAGQPQHF. CDR3 nucleotide sequence: TGTGCCAGCAGCCCAGCCGGTCAGCCCCAGCATTTT.

This clone was recorded a few times. The chain has TRBV14 and TRBJ2-7, with 10 bases matching TRBD2. The V segment lost 3 bases and the J segment 10 bases; nucleotides outside the gene matches: 6. CDR1 is SGHDN and CDR2 is FVKESK in the germline V gene. The length of the CDR3 is 13 residues. The CDR3 reads CASSQASGSSQYF. In DNA, the CDR3 is TGTGCCAGCAGCCAGGCTAGCGGGAGTAGTCAGTACTTC. The full variable domain, in which reference TRBV14 and TRBJ2-7 provide the parts outside the CDR3, is EAGVTQFPSHSVIEKGQTVTLRCDPISGHDNLYWYRRVMGKEIKFLLHFVKESKQDESGMPNNRFLAERTGGTYSTLKVQPAELEDSGVYFCASSQASGSSQYFGPGTRLTVT.

The gene calls are TRBV30 and TRBJ2-7; the match to TRBD1 covers 8 bases. With V trimmed by 7 bases and J by 0 bases, 2 bases remained unmatched. This CDR3 has 12 amino acids. CDR1 and CDR2 from the germline V gene are GTSNPN and SVGIG (reference sequence). CDR3 nucleotides: TGTGCCTCGACAGGGGTCTCCTACGAGCAGTACTTC. As protein: CASTGVSYEQYF.

This chain links TRBV9 with TRBJ2-5; D gene ambiguous. This CDR3 is 13 amino acids long. V was shortened by 0 bases and J by 3 bases, with 6 bases between the two germline ends. CDR1 is SGDLS and CDR2 is YYNGEE in the germline V gene. The CDR3 protein is CASSVGGKETQYF. The CDR3 nucleotides are TGTGCCAGCAGCGTAGGTGGGAAAGAGACCCAGTACTTC.